This T cell receptor (beta chain) was captured in a study of identical twins listed by TCRdb under 2016. With respect to the entire study: To test whether fetal clonotypes persist, the study used deep sequencing on TCR alpha and beta repertoires from monozygotic twins, unrelated adults of various ages, and cord blood. Replicate twin experiments were performed at different times using different library preparation protocols to rule out contamination.

Libraries were constructed by 5' RACE. Instrument on record: Illumina HiSeq 2000. Template switching added a universal primer binding site, and the final cDNA carried a unique molecular identifier that allowed TCR cDNA molecules to be counted accurately. First-strand cDNA for TCR alpha and beta chains was synthesized from specific primers in the conserved constant-segment region. To control for contamination, every cDNA library was double barcoded, receiving both a SMART-Mk sample barcode and Illumina barcodes. Two successive PCR steps introduced TruSeq adapter sequences along with Illumina sample barcodes. The Illumina HiSeq platform was used with custom primers to sequence TCR alpha and beta cDNA libraries. On the authors' methods: Raw reads were processed with MiGEC to extract unique molecular identifiers, and MiXCR was used to determine CDR3 positions. Recombination models were inferred per individual with the repgenHMM and IGoR tools using an EM algorithm. Shared clonotypes were analyzed with the tcR package in R, and sharing was normalized by the product of cloneset sizes. To study raw recombination without the effects of thymic and clonal selection, out-of-frame nonproductive sequences were analyzed. In-frame beta chains were kept once TCRdb had trimmed the public reads at Q25 with fastp and called clones with MiXCR. Each record represents a unique CDR3 protein, reported with the most common genes and DNA among its rows. The authors' filters were not applied to this entry. Present in this sample are 1.5 million to 2 million distinct CDR3 sequences, roughly 35% of which were seen just once. 0.25% to 0.3% of the sample belongs to the ten largest clones.

A few counts support this clonotype. Its antigen is still unknown. No much larger clonotype is one base removed from it; base qualities were not supplied. Every donor was a healthy Caucasian. The full study reports these points: In monozygotic twins, out-of-frame TCR alpha sharing was systematically underestimated by recombination models, although the models agreed with sharing between unrelated individuals. Because the same donors could not be followed over many years, conclusions were based on cross-sectional statistical analysis. Abundant cord blood beta clonotypes carried fewer insertions; young adult naive repertoires showed a weaker similar trend, while memory repertoires showed none. Zero-insertion analyses could be partly confounded by invariant T cells such as MAIT and iNKT, though diverse VJ usage argued against such confounding for most clonotypes. Compared with coincidental sharing between unrelated individuals, out-of-frame TCR alpha sequences shared between twins showed an excess of sequences with low generation probability. The excess sharing between twins in beta out-of-frame sequences was weaker because fewer shared sequences reduced the signal-to-noise ratio.

The CDR3 starts with the cysteine, ends with the phenylalanine, and has 15 residues. CDR3 DNA is the only sequence kept; it has 45 bases, read in frame from the first base. The junction shows trimming of 5 bases on V and 7 bases on J, and the gene matches do not reach 4 bases of it. The receptor's source is a newborn girl in good health. The receptor chain draws on TRBV6-7 and TRBJ2-1; 14 bases in the middle match TRBD2. TRBV6-7 is given ORF status, its function remaining uncertain. Sequenced sample: cord blood. The DNA is as follows: TGTGCCAGCAGTACCGGGACTAGCGGGAGAAATGAGCAGTTCTTC. Its coded protein is CASSTGTSGRNEQFF.